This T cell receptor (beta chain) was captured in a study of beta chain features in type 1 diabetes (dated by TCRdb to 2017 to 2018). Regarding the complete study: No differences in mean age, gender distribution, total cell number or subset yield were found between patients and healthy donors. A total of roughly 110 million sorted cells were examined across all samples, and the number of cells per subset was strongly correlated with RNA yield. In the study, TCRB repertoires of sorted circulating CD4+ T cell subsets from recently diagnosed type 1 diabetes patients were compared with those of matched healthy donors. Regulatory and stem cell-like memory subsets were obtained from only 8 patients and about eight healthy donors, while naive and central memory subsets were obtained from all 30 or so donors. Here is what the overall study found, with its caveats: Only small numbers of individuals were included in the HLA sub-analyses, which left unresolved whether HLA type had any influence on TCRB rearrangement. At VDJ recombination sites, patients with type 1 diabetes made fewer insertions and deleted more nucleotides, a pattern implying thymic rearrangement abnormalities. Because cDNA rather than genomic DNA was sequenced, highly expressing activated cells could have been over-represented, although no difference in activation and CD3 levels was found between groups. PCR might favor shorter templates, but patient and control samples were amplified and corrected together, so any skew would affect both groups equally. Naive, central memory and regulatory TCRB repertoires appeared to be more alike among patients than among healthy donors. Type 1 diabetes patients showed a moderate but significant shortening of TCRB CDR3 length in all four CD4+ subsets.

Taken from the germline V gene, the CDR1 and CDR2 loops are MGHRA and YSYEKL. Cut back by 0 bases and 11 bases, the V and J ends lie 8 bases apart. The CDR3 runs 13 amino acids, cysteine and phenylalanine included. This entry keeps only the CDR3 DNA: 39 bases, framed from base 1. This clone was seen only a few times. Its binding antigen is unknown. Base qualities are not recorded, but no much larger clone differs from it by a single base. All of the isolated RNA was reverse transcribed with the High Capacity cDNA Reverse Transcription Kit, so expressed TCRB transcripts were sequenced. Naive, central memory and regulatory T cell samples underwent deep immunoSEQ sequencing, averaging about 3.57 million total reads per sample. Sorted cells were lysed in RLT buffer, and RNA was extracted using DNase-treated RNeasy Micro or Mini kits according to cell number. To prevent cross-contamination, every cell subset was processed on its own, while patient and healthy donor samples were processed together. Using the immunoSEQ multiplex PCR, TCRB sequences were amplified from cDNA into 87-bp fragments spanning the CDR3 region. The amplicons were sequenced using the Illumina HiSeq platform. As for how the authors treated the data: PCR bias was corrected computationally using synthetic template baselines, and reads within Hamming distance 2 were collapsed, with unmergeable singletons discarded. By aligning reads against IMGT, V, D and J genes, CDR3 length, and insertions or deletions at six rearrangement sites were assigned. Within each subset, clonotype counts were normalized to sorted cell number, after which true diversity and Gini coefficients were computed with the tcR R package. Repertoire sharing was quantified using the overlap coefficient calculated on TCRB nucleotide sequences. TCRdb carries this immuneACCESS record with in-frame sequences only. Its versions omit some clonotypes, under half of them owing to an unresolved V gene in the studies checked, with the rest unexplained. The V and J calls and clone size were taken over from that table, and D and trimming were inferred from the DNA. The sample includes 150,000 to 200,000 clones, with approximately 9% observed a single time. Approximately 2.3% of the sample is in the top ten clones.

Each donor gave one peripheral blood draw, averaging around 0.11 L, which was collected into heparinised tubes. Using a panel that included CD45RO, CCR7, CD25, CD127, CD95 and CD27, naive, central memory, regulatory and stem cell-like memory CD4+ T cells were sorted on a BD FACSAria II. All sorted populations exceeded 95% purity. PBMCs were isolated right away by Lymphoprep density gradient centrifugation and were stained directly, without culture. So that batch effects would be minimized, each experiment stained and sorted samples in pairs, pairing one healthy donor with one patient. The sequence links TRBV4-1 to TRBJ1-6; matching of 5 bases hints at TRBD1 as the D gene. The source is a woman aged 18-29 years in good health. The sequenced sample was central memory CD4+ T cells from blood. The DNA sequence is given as TGCGCCAGCAGCCAAGAATTGGGGCCACCCCTCCACTTT. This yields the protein CASSQELGPPLHF.